The rows below give T cell receptor beta chains drawn from one sample of a study of T-cell reconstitution after alpha-beta-depleted transplantation in children. A single record per CDR3 protein comes from TCRdb applying MiXCR to the PCR reads. The table records approximately 120,000 distinct CDR3 sequences, approximately 8.7% of them present only once. The specimen was PBMCs, mostly from graft donor cells, collected 180 days after TCRalphabeta/CD19-depleted stem cell transplant. The receptors come from a girl under two years old who had a stem cell transplant for combined immunodeficiency, so the T cells may come from the graft donor. Both conserved end residues are part of each CDR3. D genes are given only for firm matches. Clone size is given for some rows only: seen once, a few or many times, or a class if the clone is expanded.

NA | NA | TRBJ2-5 | TRBV7-2 | 16 | CASSSDRSRTPETQYF | TGTGCCAGCAGCTCCGACAGGTCCCGAACCCCGGAGACCCAGTACTTC
NA | NA | TRBJ2-5 | TRBV12-3/TRBV12-4 | 14 | CASSSRQSQETQYF | TGTGCCAGCAGTTCTCGACAGTCCCAAGAGACCCAGTACTTC
few | NA | TRBJ1-1 | TRBV7-3 | 15 | CASSLTGGRDTEAFF | TGTGCCAGCAGCTTAACTGGGGGGCGCGACACTGAAGCTTTCTTT
NA | NA | TRBJ1-2 | TRBV20-1 | 16 | CSARLWEGVPNYGYTF | TGCAGTGCTAGACTGTGGGAGGGGGTTCCTAACTATGGCTACACCTTC
NA | TRBD2 | TRBJ2-2 | TRBV20-1 | 14 | CSVSAGPNTGELFF | TGCAGTGTTTCAGCGGGGCCGAACACCGGGGAGCTGTTTTTT
many | TRBD1 | TRBJ2-1 | TRBV5-1 | 17 | CASSSAPGTGAYNEQFF | TGCGCCAGCAGCTCCGCCCCCGGGACAGGGGCCTACAATGAGCAGTTCTTC
few | NA | TRBJ2-2 | TRBV6-2/TRBV6-3 | 15 | CASSYGGKGAGELFF | TGTGCCAGCAGTTACGGAGGGAAAGGCGCCGGGGAGCTGTTTTTT
few | NA | TRBJ2-5 | TRBV5-6 | 13 | CASSPQLRETQYF | TGTGCCAGCAGCCCACAGTTACGGGAGACCCAGTACTTC
few | NA | TRBJ1-1 | TRBV20-1 | 11 | CSGEGNTEAFF | TGCAGCGGGGAGGGGAACACTGAAGCTTTCTTT
many | NA | TRBJ2-1 | TRBV10-3 | 11 | CATEVGNEQFF | TGTGCCACCGAGGTTGGGAATGAGCAGTTCTTC
few | TRBD1 | TRBJ2-3 | TRBV13 | 16 | CASSLAWTGGKDTQYF | TGTGCCAGCAGCTTAGCCTGGACAGGGGGAAAAGATACGCAGTATTTT
NA | NA | TRBJ1-5 | TRBV2 | 14 | CASSEMTGYQPQHF | TGTGCCAGCAGTGAAATGACGGGGTATCAGCCCCAGCATTTT
NA | NA | TRBJ2-4 | TRBV5-1 | 14 | CASSLDRSQNIQYF | TGCGCCAGCAGCTTGGACAGGAGCCAAAACATTCAGTACTTC
NA | TRBD2 | TRBJ2-1 | TRBV7-6 | 22 | CASSLFPSLHNLAGGSYNEQFF | TGTGCCAGCAGCTTATTCCCCTCCCTCCATAACCTAGCGGGAGGTTCCTACAATGAGCAGTTCTTC
NA | TRBD2 | TRBJ2-7 | TRBV24-1 | 18 | CATSDWFGTSGSITGQYF | TGTGCCACCAGTGATTGGTTTGGGACTAGCGGATCCATTACCGGGCAGTACTTC
NA | NA | TRBJ2-7 | TRBV12-3/TRBV12-4 | 13 | CASSFGPNYEQYF | TGTGCCAGCAGTTTTGGACCGAATTACGAGCAGTACTTC
few | NA | TRBJ2-7 | TRBV11-1 | 15 | CASSPRTAVPYEQYF | TGTGCCAGCAGCCCCCGGACAGCCGTCCCCTACGAGCAGTACTTC
NA | NA | TRBJ2-5 | TRBV29-1 | 14 | CSVLGPGLSATQYF | TGCAGCGTTTTAGGGCCGGGTCTAAGTGCGACCCAGTACTTC
few | NA | TRBJ2-3 | TRBV20-1 | 15 | CSAKTRLIGTDTQYF | TGCAGTGCAAAAACTAGGCTCATAGGGACAGATACGCAGTATTTT
NA | TRBD2 | TRBJ2-7 | TRBV20-1 | 20 | CSARDLFRLAGGVFSYEQYF | TGCAGTGCTAGAGATCTCTTCAGACTAGCGGGAGGGGTATTCTCCTACGAGCAGTACTTC
NA | NA | TRBJ2-5 | TRBV7-2 | 16 | CASSLGWFEYQETQYF | TGTGCCAGCAGCTTGGGATGGTTCGAGTACCAAGAGACCCAGTACTTC
few | NA | TRBJ1-6 | TRBV5-1 | 16 | CASNRESALYNSPLHF | TGCGCCAGCAACAGGGAGTCTGCCCTGTATAATTCACCCCTCCACTTT
NA | TRBD2 | TRBJ2-1 | TRBV29-1 | 15 | CSVSGTSGSYNEQFF | TGCAGCGTCTCAGGGACTAGCGGCTCCTACAATGAGCAGTTCTTC
NA | NA | TRBJ1-2 | TRBV19 | 15 | CASREQSQGGYGYTF | TGTGCCAGTAGGGAACAGAGCCAAGGAGGCTATGGCTACACCTTC
NA | NA | TRBJ1-1 | TRBV28 | 14 | CASSESRTDTEAFF | TGTGCCAGCAGCGAGAGTCGGACTGACACTGAAGCTTTCTTT
NA | TRBD2 | TRBJ2-1 | TRBV5-6 | 15 | CASSITQRETGEQFF | TGTGCCAGCAGCATTACGCAGCGGGAGACGGGTGAGCAGTTCTTC